This T cell receptor beta chain stems from a study of blood T cell repertoires in COVID-19. Study-level information: Italy, Spain and the United States were the sources of the convalescent and acute COVID-19 samples. T cells, B-cell-depleted T cells, or PBMCs provided the cDNA or gDNA that served as material.

In the original processing: The assay estimated nucleated cells by amplifying reference gene primers. The assay was immunoSEQ multiplex PCR, and TCRdb's table has in-frame clones only and misses some. Clone size and V and J calls were adopted from that table, with D and trimming inferred from the DNA. The sample records about 160,000 clones, 87% being singletons. CDR3 length: 15 amino acids. V was shortened by 0 bases and J by 1 base, with 6 bases between the two germline ends. Germline loops: CDR1 KGHSH, CDR2 LQKENI. In this sample, this clone turned up a few times. Sequencing was done on a sample of peripheral blood. The rearrangement joins TRBV18 to TRBJ2-2; D is ambiguous. This receptor was obtained from a woman in her sixties with active or convalescent COVID-19. The CDR3 here is CASSPPTRNTGELFF. DNA for the CDR3: TGTGCCAGCTCACCACCGACAAGGAACACCGGGGAGCTGTTTTTT.